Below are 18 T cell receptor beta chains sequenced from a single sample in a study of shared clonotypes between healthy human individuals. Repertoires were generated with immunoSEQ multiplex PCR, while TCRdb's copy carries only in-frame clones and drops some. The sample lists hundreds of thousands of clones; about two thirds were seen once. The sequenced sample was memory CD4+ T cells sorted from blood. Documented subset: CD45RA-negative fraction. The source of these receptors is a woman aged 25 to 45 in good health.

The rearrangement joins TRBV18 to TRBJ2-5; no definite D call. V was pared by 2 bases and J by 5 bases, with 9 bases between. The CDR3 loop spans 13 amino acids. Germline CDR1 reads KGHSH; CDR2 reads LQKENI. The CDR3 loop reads CASSPIGMETQYF. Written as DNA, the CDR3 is TGTGCCAGCTCACCAATAGGAATGGAGACCCAGTACTTC.

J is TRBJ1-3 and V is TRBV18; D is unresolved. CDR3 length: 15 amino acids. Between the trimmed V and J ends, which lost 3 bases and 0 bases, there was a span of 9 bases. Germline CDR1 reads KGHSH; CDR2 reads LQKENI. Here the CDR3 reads CASSPSRNSGNTIYF. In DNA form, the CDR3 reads TGTGCCAGCTCACCGTCTAGGAACTCTGGAAACACCATATATTTT.

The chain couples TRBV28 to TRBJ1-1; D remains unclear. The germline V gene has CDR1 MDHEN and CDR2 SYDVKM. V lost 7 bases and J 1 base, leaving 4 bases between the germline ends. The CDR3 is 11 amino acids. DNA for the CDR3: TGTGCCAGCAAGCAGAACACTGAAGCTTTCTTT. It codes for CASKQNTEAFF. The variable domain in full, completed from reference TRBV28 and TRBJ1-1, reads DVKVTQSSRYLVKRTGEKVFLECVQDMDHENMFWYRQDPGLGLRLIYFSYDVKMKEKGDIPEGYSVSREKKERFSLILESASTNQTSMYLCASKQNTEAFFGQGTRLTVV.

CDR3 sequence: CASSYRDQKYNEQFF. In nucleotides, the CDR3 is TGTGCCAGCAGCTACCGGGACCAGAAATACAATGAGCAGTTCTTC. The chain has TRBV6-6 and TRBJ2-1; D could derive from TRBD1 or TRBD2 (5 bases each). Germline assignment: CDR1 MNHNY and CDR2 SVGAGI (reference sequence). The V and J ends lost 6 bases and 4 bases respectively, with 16 bases between them. The CDR3 sequence is 15 residues long.

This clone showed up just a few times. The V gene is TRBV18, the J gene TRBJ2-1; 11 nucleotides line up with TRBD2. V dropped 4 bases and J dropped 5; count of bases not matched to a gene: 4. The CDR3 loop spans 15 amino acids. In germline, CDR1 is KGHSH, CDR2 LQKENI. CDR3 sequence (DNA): TGTGCCAGCTCACTACTAGCGGGAGCCAACAATGAGCAGTTCTTC. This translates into CASSLLAGANNEQFF.

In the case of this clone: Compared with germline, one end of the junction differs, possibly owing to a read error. In DNA, the CDR3 is TGTGCCAGCAGGGAAGGCTACAGGGGTTCAGAGCTGTTTTTT. This gives the protein CASREGYRGSELFF. The chain has TRBV2 and TRBJ2-2; TRBD1 aligns across 7 bases. Germline CDR1 SNHLY, CDR2 FYNNEI. This CDR3 contains 14 residues.

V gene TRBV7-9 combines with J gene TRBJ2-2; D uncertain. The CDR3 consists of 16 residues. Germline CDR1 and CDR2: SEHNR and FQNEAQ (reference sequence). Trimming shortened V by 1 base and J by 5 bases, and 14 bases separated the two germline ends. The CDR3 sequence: CASSLVVGPRTGELFF. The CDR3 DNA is TGTGCCAGCAGCTTAGTAGTTGGGCCGAGGACCGGGGAGCTGTTTTTT.

In DNA, the CDR3 is TGTGCCAGCAGCCCCCATCCCTGGGATACTAGCGGGAGAGTTGGTGAGCAGTTCTTC. Translated, it gives CASSPHPWDTSGRVGEQFF. The chain uses TRBV11-3 and TRBJ2-1; TRBD2 matches 11 bases. The V segment lost 5 bases and the J segment 9 bases; nucleotides outside the gene matches: 21. Germline CDR1 and CDR2: SGHNT and YENEEA. CDR3 length: 19 residues.

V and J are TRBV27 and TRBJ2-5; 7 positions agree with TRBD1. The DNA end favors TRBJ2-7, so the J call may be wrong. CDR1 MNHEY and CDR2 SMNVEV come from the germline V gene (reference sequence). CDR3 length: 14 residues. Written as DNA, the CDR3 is TGTGCCAGCGTGGTAGCACAGGGGATTTACGAGCAGTACTTC. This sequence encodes CASVVAQGIYEQYF.

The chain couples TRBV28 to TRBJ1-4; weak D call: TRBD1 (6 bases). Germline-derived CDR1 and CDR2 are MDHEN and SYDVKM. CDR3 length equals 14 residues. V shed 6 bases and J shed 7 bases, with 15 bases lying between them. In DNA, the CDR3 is TGTGCCAGCAGCCGAACAGGGAGACGTGAAAAACTGTTTTTT. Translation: CASSRTGRREKLFF.

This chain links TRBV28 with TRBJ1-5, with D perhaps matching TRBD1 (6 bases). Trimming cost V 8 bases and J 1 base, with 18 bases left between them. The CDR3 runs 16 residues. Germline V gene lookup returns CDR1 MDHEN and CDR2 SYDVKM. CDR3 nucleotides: TGTGCCAGCCGTCAACGGGGGCGGCTCAGCAATCAGCCCCAGCATTTT. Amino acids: CASRQRGRLSNQPQHF. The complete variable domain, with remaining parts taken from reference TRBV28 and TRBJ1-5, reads DVKVTQSSRYLVKRTGEKVFLECVQDMDHENMFWYRQDPGLGLRLIYFSYDVKMKEKGDIPEGYSVSREKKERFSLILESASTNQTSMYLCASRQRGRLSNQPQHFGDGTRLSIL.

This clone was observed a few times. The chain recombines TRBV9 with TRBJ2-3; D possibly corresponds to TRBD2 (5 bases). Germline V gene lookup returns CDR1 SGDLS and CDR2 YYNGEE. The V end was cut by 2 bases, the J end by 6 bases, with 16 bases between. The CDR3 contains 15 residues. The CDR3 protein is CASSVFAAGSDTQYF. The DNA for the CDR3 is TGTGCCAGCAGCGTGTTCGCGGCGGGTTCGGATACGCAGTATTTT.

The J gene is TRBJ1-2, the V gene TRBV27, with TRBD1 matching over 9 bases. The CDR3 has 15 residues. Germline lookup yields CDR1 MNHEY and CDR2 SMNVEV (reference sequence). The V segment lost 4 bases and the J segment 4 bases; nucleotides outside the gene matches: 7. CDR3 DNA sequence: TGTGCCAGCAGTTCTTCCGGGACAGGGAGCTATGGCTACACCTTC. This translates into CASSSSGTGSYGYTF.

CDR3 in amino acids: CAIQGLTAGANVLTF. CDR3 DNA sequence: TGTGCCATCCAGGGGTTAACTGCTGGGGCCAACGTCCTGACTTTC. The chain recombines TRBV6-1 with TRBJ2-6, with D perhaps TRBD1 (6 bases). V shed 10 bases and J shed 2 bases, with 15 bases lying between them. The CDR3 has 15 residues. Germline V gives CDR1 MNHNS, CDR2 SASEGT.

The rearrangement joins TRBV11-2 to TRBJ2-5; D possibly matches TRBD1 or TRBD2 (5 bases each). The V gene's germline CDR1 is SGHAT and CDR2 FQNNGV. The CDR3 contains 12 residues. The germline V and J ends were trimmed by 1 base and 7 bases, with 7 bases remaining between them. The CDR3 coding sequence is TGTGCCAGCAGCTTAGGAGGGACGACCCAGTACTTC. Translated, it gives CASSLGGTTQYF.

CDR3 sequence reads: CASSSFGNQPQHF. DNA of the CDR3: TGTGCCAGCAGCTCCTTCGGTAATCAGCCCCAGCATTTT. V and J are TRBV7-6 and TRBJ1-5; no definite D call. The CDR3 runs to 13 residues. CDR1 and CDR2 (germline): SGHVS, FNYEAQ. Trimming took off 4 bases at V and 4 bases at J, with 8 bases between the two ends.

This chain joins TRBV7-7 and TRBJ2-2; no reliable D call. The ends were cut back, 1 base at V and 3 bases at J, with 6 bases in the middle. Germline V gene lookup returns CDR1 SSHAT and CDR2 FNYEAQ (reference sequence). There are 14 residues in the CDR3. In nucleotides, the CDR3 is TGTGCCAGCAGCTTAGGACCGGACACCGGGGAGCTGTTTTTT. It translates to CASSLGPDTGELFF.

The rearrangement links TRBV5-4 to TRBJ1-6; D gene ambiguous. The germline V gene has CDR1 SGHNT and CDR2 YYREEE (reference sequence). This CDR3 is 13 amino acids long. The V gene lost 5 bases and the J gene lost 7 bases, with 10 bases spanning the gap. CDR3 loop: CASSPRANSPLHF. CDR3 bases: TGTGCCAGCAGTCCTCGGGCCAATTCACCCCTCCACTTT.